A single sample is the source of the 5 T cell receptor beta chains below, sequenced in a study of blood T cell repertoires in COVID-19. TCRdb keeps only in-frame clones here, not all; method: immunoSEQ multiplex PCR. Among roughly 300,000 clones listed, nearly 90% were seen once. The sample was peripheral blood. Source of these receptors: a woman aged 25 to 39 with COVID-19, enrolled during active disease.

DNA of the CDR3: TGCAGCGCCCAAATAGAAGAGACCCAGTACTTC. Protein: CSAQIEETQYF. The genes are TRBV20-1 and TRBJ2-5, with D uncertain. The CDR3 is 11 residues long. Germline CDR1 is DFQATT and CDR2 is SNEGSKA (reference sequence).

The chain is built from TRBV27 and TRBJ2-7; maybe TRBD1 (6 bases). Germline V lookup: CDR1 MNHEY, CDR2 SMNVEV (reference sequence). With 0 bases removed from V and 3 bases from J, the gap between germline ends came to 9 bases. This CDR3 has 14 residues. The DNA for the CDR3 is TGTGCCAGCAGTTTATCTACAGGGTACTACGAGCAGTACTTC. This encodes CASSLSTGYYEQYF.

The count of this clone is one. The chain recombines TRBV11-2 with TRBJ1-1; 7 bases align to TRBD1. Germline trimming cut 6 bases from V and 6 bases from J; bases unmatched to any gene: 10. CDR1 SGHAT and CDR2 FQNNGV come from the germline V gene. There are 14 residues in the CDR3. DNA for the CDR3: TGTGCCAGCAGTACTCTGACAGGGTTGCCTGAAGCTTTCTTT. Translated: CASSTLTGLPEAFF.

This chain uses TRBV28 with TRBJ2-6, with D possibly TRBD1 on 5 matching bases. V was pared by 4 bases and J by 0 bases, with 13 bases between. In germline, CDR1 is MDHEN, CDR2 SYDVKM. The length of the CDR3 is 17 residues. CDR3 residues: CASSYSGSPSGANVLTF. Here the CDR3 DNA reads TGTGCCAGCAGTTACTCAGGGTCCCCCTCTGGGGCCAACGTCCTGACTTTC.

V is TRBV20-1 and J is TRBJ2-7; D ambiguous. The germline CDR1 and CDR2 sequences are DFQATT and SNEGSKA (reference sequence). This CDR3 contains 11 residues. The germline V and J ends were trimmed by 5 bases and 6 bases, with 11 bases remaining between them. The CDR3 DNA is TGCAGTGCTCCCGTTTTGGCCGAGCAGTACTTC. It yields the protein CSAPVLAEQYF.